Listed below are T cell receptor beta chains from one sample, sequenced in a study of cytomegalovirus exposure and HLA in healthy donors. TCRdb keeps only in-frame clones here, not all; method: immunoSEQ multiplex PCR. Here the sample spans about 210,000 clones, roughly 77% being singletons. Sequenced: PBMCs. Every receptor here comes from a male donor in good health and CMV-seropositive. Both conserved end residues are part of each CDR3. The D gene is left open where the match is weak. The size field is filled for only some rows; it gives once, few, many or a size class.

clone size: NA; J gene: TRBJ2-5; D gene: TRBD1; V gene: TRBV11-2; CDR3 length: 16; CDR3 DNA: TGTGCCAGCAGCTCCCGGGACAGCGACGGAAGAGGGACCCAGTACTTC; CDR3 protein: CASSSRDSDGRGTQYF
clone size: NA; J gene: TRBJ2-7; D gene: TRBD2; V gene: TRBV4-2; CDR3 length: 16; CDR3 DNA: TGTGCCAGCAGCCAAGCGGCGGGAGTGAGCTCCTACGAGCAGTACTTC; CDR3 protein: CASSQAAGVSSYEQYF
clone size: NA; J gene: TRBJ2-2; D gene: NA; V gene: TRBV18; CDR3 length: 14; CDR3 DNA: TGTGCCAGCTCACCAGGGCAGAACACCGGGGAGCTGTTTTTT; CDR3 protein: CASSPGQNTGELFF
clone size: NA; J gene: TRBJ2-2; D gene: NA; V gene: TRBV19; CDR3 length: 14; CDR3 DNA: TGTGCCAGTAGTAGACAGTTGAACACCGGGGAGCTGTTTTTT; CDR3 protein: CASSRQLNTGELFF
clone size: NA; J gene: TRBJ2-7; D gene: TRBD1; V gene: TRBV10-3; CDR3 length: 14; CDR3 DNA: TGTGCCATCAGTACAGGGGACAGTTCCTACGAGCAGTACTTC; CDR3 protein: CAISTGDSSYEQYF
clone size: NA; J gene: TRBJ2-7; D gene: TRBD2; V gene: TRBV7-9; CDR3 length: 15; CDR3 DNA: TGTGCCAGCAGCAAAGAGGGACTAGCAGGGAACGAGCAGTACTTC; CDR3 protein: CASSKEGLAGNEQYF
clone size: NA; J gene: TRBJ2-1; D gene: TRBD2; V gene: TRBV7-3; CDR3 length: 15; CDR3 DNA: TGTGCCAGCAGCTTACAACTAGCGGGAGTCGATGAGCAGTTCTTC; CDR3 protein: CASSLQLAGVDEQFF
clone size: NA; J gene: TRBJ1-1; D gene: TRBD1; V gene: TRBV5-1; CDR3 length: 16; CDR3 DNA: TGCGCCAGCAGCTTCTGGACAGGCACCCAAAACACTGAAGCTTTCTTT; CDR3 protein: CASSFWTGTQNTEAFF
clone size: NA; J gene: TRBJ2-7; D gene: NA; V gene: TRBV10-1; CDR3 length: 11; CDR3 DNA: TGCGCCAGCATCACTGGCTACGAGCAGTACTTC; CDR3 protein: CASITGYEQYF
clone size: NA; J gene: TRBJ1-1; D gene: NA; V gene: TRBV7-9; CDR3 length: 16; CDR3 DNA: TGTGCCAGCAGCCTCCAGGTAGCGGGGAGTGGCACTGAAGCTTTCTTT; CDR3 protein: CASSLQVAGSGTEAFF
clone size: NA; J gene: TRBJ1-1; D gene: TRBD1; V gene: TRBV14; CDR3 length: 17; CDR3 DNA: TGTGCCAGCAGCCAAGAAACTCCTGGGACAGGGGTCACTGAAGCTTTCTTT; CDR3 protein: CASSQETPGTGVTEAFF
clone size: NA; J gene: TRBJ1-2; D gene: NA; V gene: TRBV6-5; CDR3 length: 15; CDR3 DNA: TGTGCCAGCAGTTACTCGGCGCGCAGGGCTAATGGCTACACCTTC; CDR3 protein: CASSYSARRANGYTF
clone size: NA; J gene: TRBJ2-7; D gene: TRBD2; V gene: TRBV12-5; CDR3 length: 19; CDR3 DNA: TGTGCTAGTGGTCGTGCGGGAGGGCGGGGCGACTCTCTTTCCTACGAGCAGTACTTC; CDR3 protein: CASGRAGGRGDSLSYEQYF
clone size: NA; J gene: TRBJ1-1; D gene: TRBD1; V gene: TRBV7-9; CDR3 length: 14; CDR3 DNA: TGTTCCAGCAGCCCCCGACAGGGGTTCACTGAAGCTTTCTTT; CDR3 protein: CSSSPRQGFTEAFF
clone size: few; J gene: TRBJ2-7; D gene: TRBD2; V gene: TRBV7-2; CDR3 length: 14; CDR3 DNA: TGTGCCAGCAGCTTAGCTAGCGGGGGGGTTAAGCAGTACTTC; CDR3 protein: CASSLASGGVKQYF
clone size: NA; J gene: TRBJ2-3; D gene: NA; V gene: TRBV5-6; CDR3 length: 11; CDR3 DNA: TGTGCCAGCAGCTCATTAGATACGCAGTATTTT; CDR3 protein: CASSSLDTQYF
clone size: once; J gene: TRBJ2-7; D gene: TRBD1; V gene: TRBV19; CDR3 length: 15; CDR3 DNA: TGTGCCAGTAGTATCCCAGGGGGCAGCTCCTACGAGCAGTACTTC; CDR3 protein: CASSIPGGSSYEQYF
clone size: NA; J gene: TRBJ2-2; D gene: TRBD1; V gene: TRBV13; CDR3 length: 15; CDR3 DNA: TGTGCCAGCAGCCCGACAGGGGGCCGAGCCGGGGAGCTGTTTTTT; CDR3 protein: CASSPTGGRAGELFF
clone size: NA; J gene: TRBJ1-4; D gene: TRBD1; V gene: TRBV7-2; CDR3 length: 18; CDR3 DNA: TGTGCCAGCAGCTTAGTAGGGACAGGGCGGTCCTTTAATGAAAAACTGTTTTTT; CDR3 protein: CASSLVGTGRSFNEKLFF
clone size: NA; J gene: TRBJ2-2; D gene: NA; V gene: TRBV5-1; CDR3 length: 13; CDR3 DNA: TGCGCCAGCAGCTCCCGAGGGGCCGGGGGGCTGTTTTTT; CDR3 protein: CASSSRGAGGLFF
clone size: NA; J gene: TRBJ1-1; D gene: NA; V gene: TRBV7-9; CDR3 length: 15; CDR3 DNA: TGTGCCAGCAGCTTAGGGGGGGACCCGAACACTGAAGCTTTCTTT; CDR3 protein: CASSLGGDPNTEAFF
clone size: NA; J gene: TRBJ2-5; D gene: TRBD2; V gene: TRBV5-6; CDR3 length: 15; CDR3 DNA: TGTGCCAGCAGCTTGCGAAGCGGTAGCGGGGAGACCCAGTACTTC; CDR3 protein: CASSLRSGSGETQYF
clone size: NA; J gene: TRBJ1-1; D gene: NA; V gene: TRBV4-3; CDR3 length: 12; CDR3 DNA: TGCGCCAGCAGCCAAGCCGGACAGGAAGCTTTCTTT; CDR3 protein: CASSQAGQEAFF
clone size: NA; J gene: TRBJ2-1; D gene: TRBD2; V gene: TRBV19; CDR3 length: 14; CDR3 DNA: TGTGCCAGCTCCAGCGGGAGCTCCTACAATGAGCAGTTCTTC; CDR3 protein: CASSSGSSYNEQFF
clone size: NA; J gene: TRBJ2-5; D gene: TRBD1; V gene: TRBV7-9; CDR3 length: 16; CDR3 DNA: TGTGCCAGCAGTCCGGCCGGGACAGGGTCCCAAGAGACCCAGTACTTC; CDR3 protein: CASSPAGTGSQETQYF
clone size: NA; J gene: TRBJ2-6; D gene: TRBD1; V gene: TRBV5-4; CDR3 length: 17; CDR3 DNA: TGTGCCAGCACCATCAGCCAGGGGGCGCGTGGGGCCAACGTCCTGACTTTC; CDR3 protein: CASTISQGARGANVLTF
clone size: NA; J gene: TRBJ2-3; D gene: TRBD2; V gene: TRBV9; CDR3 length: 16; CDR3 DNA: TGTGCCAGCAGCGTAGTGTCGGCGGGGGGGTCAGATACGCAGTATTTT; CDR3 protein: CASSVVSAGGSDTQYF
clone size: NA; J gene: TRBJ1-1; D gene: NA; V gene: TRBV6-5; CDR3 length: 16; CDR3 DNA: TGTGCCAGCAGTTACCTGGCCACGGGGATGAACACTGAAGCTTTCTTT; CDR3 protein: CASSYLATGMNTEAFF
clone size: NA; J gene: TRBJ1-4; D gene: NA; V gene: TRBV4-3; CDR3 length: 16; CDR3 DNA: TGCGCCAGCAGCCAAGATGGGCAGGCAACTAATGAAAAACTGTTTTTT; CDR3 protein: CASSQDGQATNEKLFF
clone size: NA; J gene: TRBJ2-7; D gene: TRBD2; V gene: TRBV7-3; CDR3 length: 14; CDR3 DNA: TGTGCCAGCAGCGCCGGACTAGCGGAGAACGAGCAGTACTTC; CDR3 protein: CASSAGLAENEQYF
clone size: NA; J gene: TRBJ2-7; D gene: NA; V gene: TRBV6-5; CDR3 length: 12; CDR3 DNA: TGTGCCAGCAGTGAGTCAGGGGTCGAGCAGTACTTC; CDR3 protein: CASSESGVEQYF
clone size: NA; J gene: TRBJ2-3; D gene: TRBD1; V gene: TRBV2; CDR3 length: 12; CDR3 DNA: TGTGCCAACCGGGACAGTATAGGTACGCAGTATTTT; CDR3 protein: CANRDSIGTQYF
clone size: few; J gene: TRBJ1-1; D gene: TRBD1; V gene: TRBV25-1; CDR3 length: 15; CDR3 DNA: TGTGCCAGCCAACAGACAGGGTTGTGGAACACTGAAGCTTTCTTT; CDR3 protein: CASQQTGLWNTEAFF
clone size: NA; J gene: TRBJ2-2; D gene: TRBD1; V gene: TRBV9; CDR3 length: 16; CDR3 DNA: TGTGCCAGCAGCCCGGGGACAGGGGCCGACACCGGGGAGCTGTTTTTT; CDR3 protein: CASSPGTGADTGELFF
clone size: NA; J gene: TRBJ2-5; D gene: NA; V gene: TRBV2; CDR3 length: 17; CDR3 DNA: TGTGCCAGCAGGGAGCCCCCCTGGAGGGGACGGGCAGAGACCCAGTACTTC; CDR3 protein: CASREPPWRGRAETQYF
clone size: NA; J gene: TRBJ1-2; D gene: NA; V gene: TRBV23-1; CDR3 length: 17; CDR3 DNA: TGCGCCAGCAGTCAATCCGACCTAGGACGCGGGAGTGGAGGCTACACCTTC; CDR3 protein: CASSQSDLGRGSGGYTF